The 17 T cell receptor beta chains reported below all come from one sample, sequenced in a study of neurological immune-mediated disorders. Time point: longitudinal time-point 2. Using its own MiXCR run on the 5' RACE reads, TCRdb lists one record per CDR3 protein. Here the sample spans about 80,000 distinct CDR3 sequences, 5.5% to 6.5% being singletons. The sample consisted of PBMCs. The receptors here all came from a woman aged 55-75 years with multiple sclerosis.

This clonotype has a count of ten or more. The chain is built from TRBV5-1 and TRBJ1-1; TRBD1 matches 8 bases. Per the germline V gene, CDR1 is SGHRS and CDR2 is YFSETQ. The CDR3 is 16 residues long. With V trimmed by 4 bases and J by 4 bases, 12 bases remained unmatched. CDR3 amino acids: CASSLTGTGILTEAFF. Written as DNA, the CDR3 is TGCGCCAGCAGCCTAACCGGGACAGGTATTCTCACTGAAGCTTTCTTT. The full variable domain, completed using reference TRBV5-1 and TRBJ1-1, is KAGVTQTPRYLIKTRGQQVTLSCSPISGHRSVSWYQQTPGQGLQFLFEYFSETQRNKGNFPGRFSGRQFSNSRSEMNVSTLELGDSALYLCASSLTGTGILTEAFFGQGTRLTVV.

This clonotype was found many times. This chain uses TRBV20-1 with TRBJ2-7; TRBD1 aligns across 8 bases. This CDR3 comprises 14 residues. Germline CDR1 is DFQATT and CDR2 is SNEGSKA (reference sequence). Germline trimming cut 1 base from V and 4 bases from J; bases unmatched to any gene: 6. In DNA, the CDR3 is TGCAGTGCTAGAGCCGGACAGGGTGTTTACGAGCAGTACTTC. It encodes CSARAGQGVYEQYF.

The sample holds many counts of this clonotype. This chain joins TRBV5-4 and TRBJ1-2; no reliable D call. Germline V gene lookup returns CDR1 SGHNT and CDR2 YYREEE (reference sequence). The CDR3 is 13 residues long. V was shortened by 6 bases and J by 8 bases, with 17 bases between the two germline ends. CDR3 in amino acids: CASTPGGVYGYTF. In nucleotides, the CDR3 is TGTGCCAGCACCCCCGGTGGGGTCTACGGCTACACCTTC.

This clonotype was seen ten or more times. CDR3 bases: TGTGCCAGCAGTTCGGACTATTTGGAGACCCAGTACTTC. Protein product: CASSSDYLETQYF. The V gene is TRBV12-3 or TRBV12-4, the J gene TRBJ2-5; tentatively, D is TRBD2 (6 bases). The CDR3 has 13 amino acids. V was cut by 4 bases and J by 5 bases, with 11 bases left in between.

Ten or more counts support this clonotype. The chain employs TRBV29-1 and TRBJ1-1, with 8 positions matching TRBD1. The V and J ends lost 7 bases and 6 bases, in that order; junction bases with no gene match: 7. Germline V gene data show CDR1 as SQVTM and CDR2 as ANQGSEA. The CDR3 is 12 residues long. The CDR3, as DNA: TGCAGCGGTCAGGGGGCGCAACCTGAAGCTTTCTTT. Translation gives CSGQGAQPEAFF.

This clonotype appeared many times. The CDR3 loop is CSARPRDYNSPLHF. In DNA form, the CDR3 reads TGCAGTGCTAGACCTCGGGACTATAATTCACCCCTCCACTTT. J is TRBJ1-6 and V is TRBV20-1; D gene uncertain. Germline V gene lookup returns CDR1 DFQATT and CDR2 SNEGSKA (reference sequence). Trimming stripped 2 bases from V and 3 bases from J, with 8 bases between. The CDR3 contains 14 residues.

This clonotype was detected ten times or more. CDR3 DNA: TGTGCCAGCAGCTTAGGCCCCCCTACTAATGAAAAACTGTTTTTT. Residues: CASSLGPPTNEKLFF. This chain uses TRBV7-9 with TRBJ1-4; D is uncertain. The CDR3 spans 15 residues. Trimming pared 1 base from V and 2 bases from J, leaving 8 bases between. CDR1 is SEHNR, CDR2 FQNEAQ, per germline (reference sequence).

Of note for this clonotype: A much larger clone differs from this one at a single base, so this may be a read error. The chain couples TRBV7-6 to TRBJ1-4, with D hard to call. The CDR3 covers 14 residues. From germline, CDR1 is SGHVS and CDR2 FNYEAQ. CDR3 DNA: TGTACCAGCAGCTTAGGCGGAGATGGTGAAAAACTGTTTTTT. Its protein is CTSSLGGDGEKLFF.

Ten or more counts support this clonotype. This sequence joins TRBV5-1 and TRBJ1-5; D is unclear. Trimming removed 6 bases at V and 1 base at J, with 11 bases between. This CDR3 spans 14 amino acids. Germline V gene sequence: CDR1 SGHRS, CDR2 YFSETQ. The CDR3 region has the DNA TGCGCCAGCAAGGATGGCAGGAGCAATCAGCCCCAGCATTTT. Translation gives CASKDGRSNQPQHF.

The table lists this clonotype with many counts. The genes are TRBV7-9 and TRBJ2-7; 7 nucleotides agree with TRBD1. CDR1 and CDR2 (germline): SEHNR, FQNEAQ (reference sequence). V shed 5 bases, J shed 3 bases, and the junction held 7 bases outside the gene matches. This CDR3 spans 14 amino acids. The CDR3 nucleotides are TGTGCCAGCAGCCCGGACAGGCCGATCTACGAGCAGTACTTC. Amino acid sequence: CASSPDRPIYEQYF.

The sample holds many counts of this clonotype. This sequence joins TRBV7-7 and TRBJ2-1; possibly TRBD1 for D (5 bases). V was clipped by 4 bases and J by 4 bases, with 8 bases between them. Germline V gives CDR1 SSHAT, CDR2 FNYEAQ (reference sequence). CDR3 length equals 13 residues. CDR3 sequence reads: CASSSAGYNEQFF. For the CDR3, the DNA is TGTGCCAGCAGCTCGGCAGGGTACAATGAGCAGTTCTTC.

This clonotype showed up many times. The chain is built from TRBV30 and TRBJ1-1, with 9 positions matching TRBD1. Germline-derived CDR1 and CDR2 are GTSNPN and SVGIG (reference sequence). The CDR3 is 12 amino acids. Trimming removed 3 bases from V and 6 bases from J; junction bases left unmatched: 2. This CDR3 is CAWSGQGSEAFF. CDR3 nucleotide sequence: TGTGCCTGGAGCGGACAGGGGTCTGAAGCTTTCTTT.

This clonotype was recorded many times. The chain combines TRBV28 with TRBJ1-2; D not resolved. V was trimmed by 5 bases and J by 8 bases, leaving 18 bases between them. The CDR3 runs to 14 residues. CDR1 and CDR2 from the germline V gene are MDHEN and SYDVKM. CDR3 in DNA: TGTGCCAGCAGTGGGAACCTCCCTTCGTCCGGCTACACCTTC. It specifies CASSGNLPSSGYTF.

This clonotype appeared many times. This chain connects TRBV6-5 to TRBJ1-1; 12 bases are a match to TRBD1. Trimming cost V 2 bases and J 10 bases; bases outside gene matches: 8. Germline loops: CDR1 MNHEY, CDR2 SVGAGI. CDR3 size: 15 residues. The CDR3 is CASSYTQGQGAGAFF. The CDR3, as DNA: TGTGCCAGCAGTTACACGCAGGGACAGGGGGCAGGAGCTTTCTTT.

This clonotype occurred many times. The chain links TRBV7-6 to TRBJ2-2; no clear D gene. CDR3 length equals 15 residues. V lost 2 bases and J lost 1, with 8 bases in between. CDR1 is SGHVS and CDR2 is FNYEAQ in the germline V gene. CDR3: CASSLNAVNTGELFF. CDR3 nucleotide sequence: TGTGCCAGCAGCTTAAATGCGGTGAACACCGGGGAGCTGTTTTTT.

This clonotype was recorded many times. The CDR3 reads CSARPLAGSYNEQFF. The CDR3 bases are TGCAGTGCTAGACCACTAGCGGGGAGCTACAATGAGCAGTTCTTC. This chain links TRBV20-1 with TRBJ2-1; 10 nucleotides line up with TRBD2. From germline, CDR1 is DFQATT and CDR2 SNEGSKA (reference sequence). The CDR3 length is 15 residues. The J segment lost 3 bases and the V segment lost 2 bases, leaving 4 bases of the junction unmatched.

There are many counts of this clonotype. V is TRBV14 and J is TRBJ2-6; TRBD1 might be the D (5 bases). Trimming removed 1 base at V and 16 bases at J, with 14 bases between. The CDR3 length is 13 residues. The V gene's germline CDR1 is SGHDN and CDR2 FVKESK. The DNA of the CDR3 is TGTGCCAGCAGCCAAGGGAATAGAAGGGGACTGACTTTC. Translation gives CASSQGNRRGLTF. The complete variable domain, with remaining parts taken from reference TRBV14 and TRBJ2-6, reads EAGVTQFPSHSVIEKGQTVTLRCDPISGHDNLYWYRRVMGKEIKFLLHFVKESKQDESGMPNNRFLAERTGGTYSTLKVQPAELEDSGVYFCASSQGNRRGLTFGAGSRLTVL.